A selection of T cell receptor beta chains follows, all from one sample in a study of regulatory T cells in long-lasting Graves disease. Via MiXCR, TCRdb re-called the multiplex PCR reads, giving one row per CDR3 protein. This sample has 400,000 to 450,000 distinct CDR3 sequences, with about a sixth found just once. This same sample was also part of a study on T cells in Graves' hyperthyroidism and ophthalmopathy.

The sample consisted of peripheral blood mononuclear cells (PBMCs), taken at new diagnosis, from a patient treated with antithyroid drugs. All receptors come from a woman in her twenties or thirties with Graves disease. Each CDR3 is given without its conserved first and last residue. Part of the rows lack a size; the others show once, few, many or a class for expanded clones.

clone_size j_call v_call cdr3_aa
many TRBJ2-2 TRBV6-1 ASTSWGETGELF
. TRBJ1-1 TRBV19 ASSIYATGWATEAF
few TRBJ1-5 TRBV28 ASSLSNSGGRPQH
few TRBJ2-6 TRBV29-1 SVSLGANVLT
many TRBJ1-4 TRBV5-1 ASSDTGDVNEKLF
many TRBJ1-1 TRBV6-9 ASSSTGGMNTEAF
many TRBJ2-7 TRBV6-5 ASSYTRVDYEQY
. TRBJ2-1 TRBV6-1 ASSEAERTGEF
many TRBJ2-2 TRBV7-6 ASSLEVGANTGELF
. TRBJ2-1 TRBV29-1 SVEDSTAEEQF
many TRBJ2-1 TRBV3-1 ASSQWGKLDNEQF
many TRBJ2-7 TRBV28 ASSSRGNEQY
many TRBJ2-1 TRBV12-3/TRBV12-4 ASRGAGGEQF
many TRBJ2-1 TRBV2 ASREGLADSSYNEQF
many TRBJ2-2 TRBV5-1 ASSADNAGELF
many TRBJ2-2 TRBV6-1 ASKAQQELF
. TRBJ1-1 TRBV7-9 ASSFQANTEAF
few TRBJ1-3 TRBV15 ATSRDRARGNTIY
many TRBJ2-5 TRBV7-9 ASSKMAQGETQY
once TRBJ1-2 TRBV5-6 ASSLGRGGYGYT
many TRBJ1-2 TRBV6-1 ASYQNYGYT
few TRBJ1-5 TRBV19 ASSGSGVGNQPQH
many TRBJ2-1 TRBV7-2 ASSLAGVWDEQF
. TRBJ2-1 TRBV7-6 ASSSRGPASSYNEQF
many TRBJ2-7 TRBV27 ASSFVTGGSYEQY
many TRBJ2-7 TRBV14 ASSQVSSYEQY
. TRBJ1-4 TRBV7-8 ASSSSQGAGNEKLF
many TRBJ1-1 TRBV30 AWKAQGRRAF
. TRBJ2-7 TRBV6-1 ASSAGTTSYEQY